Listed below are T cell receptor beta chains from one sample, sequenced in a study of blood T cell repertoires in COVID-19. The repertoire was sequenced with immunoSEQ multiplex PCR; TCRdb's copy has only in-frame clones and lacks some. The repertoire has tens of thousands of clones, more than 80% of them found once; the top ten carry 3.8%. Sample: PBMCs or T cells enriched from blood (not recorded which). These receptors originate from a woman between 40 and 55 years old with acute COVID-19. Each CDR3 is given with its conserved first and last residue. Fields, in order: CDR3 protein, CDR3 DNA, J gene, D gene, clone size, CDR3 length, V gene. D genes are given only for firm matches. Not every row has a clone size; where given, it reads once, few, many or a size class.

cdr3_aa: CASSQEGGVDTQYF; cdr3_nt: TGCGCCAGCAGCCAAGAGGGCGGGGTAGATACGCAGTATTTT; j_call: TRBJ2-3; d_call: -; clone_size: -; cdr3_length: 14; v_call: TRBV4-1
cdr3_aa: CASSYWTGAQFDEQFF; cdr3_nt: TGTGCCAGCAGTTACTGGACAGGGGCGCAATTTGATGAGCAGTTCTTC; j_call: TRBJ2-1; d_call: TRBD1; clone_size: -; cdr3_length: 16; v_call: TRBV6-6
cdr3_aa: CASSEARTGTYSNQPQHF; cdr3_nt: TGTGCCAGCAGTGAAGCGAGGACAGGGACATATAGCAATCAGCCCCAGCATTTT; j_call: TRBJ1-5; d_call: TRBD1; clone_size: -; cdr3_length: 18; v_call: TRBV6-1
cdr3_aa: CASSLVSGGTTEAFF; cdr3_nt: TGCGCCAGCAGCTTGGTTAGCGGCGGGACGACTGAAGCTTTCTTT; j_call: TRBJ1-1; d_call: -; clone_size: -; cdr3_length: 15; v_call: TRBV5-1
cdr3_aa: CASSPRLAGETGELFF; cdr3_nt: TGTGCCAGCAGCCCCCGACTAGCGGGAGAAACCGGGGAGCTGTTTTTT; j_call: TRBJ2-2; d_call: TRBD2; clone_size: -; cdr3_length: 16; v_call: TRBV7-6
cdr3_aa: CASSSSPGTNTGELFF; cdr3_nt: TGTGCCAGCAGCTCTAGCCCGGGGACGAACACCGGGGAGCTGTTTTTT; j_call: TRBJ2-2; d_call: -; clone_size: -; cdr3_length: 16; v_call: TRBV7-9
cdr3_aa: CASRPDRVEGTGELFF; cdr3_nt: TGTGCCAGCAGACCCGACCGGGTCGAGGGCACCGGGGAGCTGTTTTTT; j_call: TRBJ2-2; d_call: -; clone_size: -; cdr3_length: 16; v_call: TRBV6-8
cdr3_aa: CASSTDRVSYNEQFF; cdr3_nt: TGCGCCAGCAGCACGGACAGGGTGTCCTACAATGAGCAGTTCTTC; j_call: TRBJ2-1; d_call: TRBD1; clone_size: once; cdr3_length: 15; v_call: TRBV5-1
cdr3_aa: CASSLVRDRVSGEQYF; cdr3_nt: TGTGCCAGCAGCTTGGTTCGGGACAGGGTATCGGGCGAGCAGTACTTC; j_call: TRBJ2-7; d_call: TRBD1; clone_size: -; cdr3_length: 16; v_call: TRBV5-6
cdr3_aa: CASSLIQGNLAKNIQYF; cdr3_nt: TGTGCCAGCAGCTTAATACAGGGGAACCTAGCCAAAAACATTCAGTACTTC; j_call: TRBJ2-4; d_call: TRBD1; clone_size: once; cdr3_length: 17; v_call: TRBV11-2
cdr3_aa: CASSLNRDRYNSPLHF; cdr3_nt: TGTGCCAGCTCACTAAACCGGGACAGATATAATTCACCCCTCCACTTT; j_call: TRBJ1-6; d_call: TRBD1; clone_size: once; cdr3_length: 16; v_call: TRBV18
cdr3_aa: CASSPRRGTKNIQYF; cdr3_nt: TGTGCCAGCAGCCCCCGTCGAGGGACCAAAAACATTCAGTACTTC; j_call: TRBJ2-4; d_call: -; clone_size: -; cdr3_length: 15; v_call: TRBV7-8
cdr3_aa: CAIKSYSLADTQYF; cdr3_nt: TGTGCCATCAAGTCGTACAGTTTGGCAGATACGCAGTATTTT; j_call: TRBJ2-3; d_call: -; clone_size: -; cdr3_length: 14; v_call: TRBV10-3
cdr3_aa: CASNKDTGGTDEQYF; cdr3_nt: TGCGCCAGCAACAAAGATACAGGGGGCACGGACGAGCAGTACTTC; j_call: TRBJ2-7; d_call: TRBD1; clone_size: -; cdr3_length: 15; v_call: TRBV5-1